This TCR beta chain derives from a study of T cells after yellow fever vaccination. General study findings and limits: CD4 and CD8 compartments shared a small share of clonotypes. A large majority of primary-vaccination clones showed up again after the booster (under 98% CD4, around 90% CD8).

A universal primer site and UMIs were added as TCR cDNA was made by 5'RACE template switching. TCRdb passed the 5' RACE reads through MiXCR, listing each CDR3 protein once. The sample has about 75,000 distinct CDR3 sequences; around 7.9% are singletons. Remarks on this clonotype: The antigen is unknown.

The sequence came from a man in his late teens or twenties who received the YFV17D yellow fever vaccine. Material: CD8+ T cells sorted from PBMCs, obtained 9 to 10 days after the first yellow fever vaccination.

This CDR3 reads CASSSGGYSPLHF. The CDR3 DNA is TGTGCCAGCAGTTCGGGGGGCTATTCACCCCTCCACTTT. The chain combines TRBV6-5 with TRBJ1-6, with a possible D match to TRBD1 (6 bases). The V and J ends lost 4 bases and 8 bases respectively, with 9 bases between them. The CDR3 extends over 13 amino acids. CDR1 is MNHEY, CDR2 SVGAGI, per germline.